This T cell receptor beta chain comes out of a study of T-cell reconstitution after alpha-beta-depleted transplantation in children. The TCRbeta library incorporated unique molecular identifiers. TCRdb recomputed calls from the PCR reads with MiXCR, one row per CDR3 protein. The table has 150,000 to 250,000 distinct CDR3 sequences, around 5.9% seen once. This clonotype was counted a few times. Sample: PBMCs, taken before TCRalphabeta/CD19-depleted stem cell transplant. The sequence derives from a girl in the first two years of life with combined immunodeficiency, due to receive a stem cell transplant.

CDR3 DNA sequence: TGTGCCAGCAGCAGCAGACAGGGGGCCGGTTCACCCCTCCACTTT. Encoded protein: CASSSRQGAGSPLHF. The chain couples TRBV12-3 or TRBV12-4 to TRBJ1-6, with 10 bases lining up with TRBD1. The V and J ends lost 6 bases and 9 bases, in that order; junction bases with no gene match: 8. The CDR3 runs to 15 residues.